This paragraph reports one TCR beta chain. Its antigen target is currently unknown. Per-base qualities were not stored, and no clone one base away is much larger. Library preparation used the immunoSEQ multiplex PCR assay. For the multiplex PCR, a mixture combining 60 forward primers for TCR Vbeta segments and 13 reverse primers for TCR Jbeta segments was used. Amplification of the CDR3 region of rearranged TCR beta genes was performed with a multiplex PCR assay on genomic DNA. The amplified TCR beta libraries were sequenced on the Illumina HiSeq System as 87-base-pair reads. As for the original processing: Across the 500 to 700 repertoires, a later analysis counted around 80 million unique TCR beta chains, approximately 12 million of which were shared by at least two donors. Raw reads were error-corrected and collapsed into unique sequences by a nearest-neighbor algorithm in which closely related sequences were merged to remove PCR and sequencing errors. CDR3 sequences were aligned to IMGT reference sequences to assign V, D and J gene segments. For a sequence to be retained, at least a six-nucleotide match to both a V gene segment and a J gene segment was required. A rearrangement was called productive if the CDR3 had no stop codons and remained in frame with V and J, and every other rearrangement was called non-productive. CDR3 was defined according to IMGT convention as the region running from the second conserved V-encoded cysteine to the conserved J-encoded phenylalanine. The earlier analysis of about 610 of the donors excluded sequences that lacked an unambiguous match to a single V gene segment. In an earlier analysis of a few hundred of the donors, V segments were called functional above 56.7% productive rearrangements and were called segregating when the between-donor standard deviation exceeded 5%. A statistical classification framework was developed to diagnose cytomegalovirus status using the catalog of TCR beta chain sequences. A later analysis assigned V and J genes by comparing TCR nucleotide sequences with IMGT/GENE-DB human TR gene sequences. In a later analysis, CDR3 sequences and most-parsimonious VDJ recombination scenarios were assigned using the TCRdist pipeline. In a later analysis, each TCR beta chain was defined by its CDR3 amino acid sequence together with its V-gene family, and reads lacking a unique V-gene family were excluded. As a way to deal with suspected cross-contamination and a sequencing artifact, a later analysis dropped 450 to 600 nucleotide sequences that were highly shared and had low generation probability. A later analysis calculated a clonal expansion index for each public chain from normalized within-repertoire ranks of inferred template counts. In a later analysis, generation probabilities were computed with a VDJ recombination model fitted to out-of-frame rearrangements, and the resulting probabilities were checked against IGoR. In a later analysis, TCR-TCR, TCR-HLA and TCR-CMV co-occurrence was scored with hypergeometric tests, and a repertoire-size bias correction was applied to TCR pairs. To estimate false discovery rates, a later analysis permuted the HLA or CMV assignments 20 times. A later analysis grouped co-occurring TCRs with DBSCAN, adding TCRdist sequence similarity when clustering within HLA-allele-positive subsets. Repertoires with fewer than 30,000 or more than 120,000 public chains were left out of co-occurrence clustering, as were a few repertoires with anomalous nucleotide sharing. The source is immuneACCESS, and TCRdb retained only in-frame sequences with V and J called. Part of the clones is not carried over; for the studies checked, unresolved V genes explain less than half of this, and the remainder is unexplained. V and J calls plus clone size are reproduced from that table; the DNA served to infer D and trimming. The sample includes tens of thousands of clones, with around 60% observed a single time. The leading ten clones occupy approximately 4% of the sample.

The cohort consisted of some 730 healthy bone marrow donors. Cohort members were all nominally healthy when sampled, although unrecorded immune exposures were likely present. The donor tested CMV seropositive, placing the donor among the roughly 300 seropositive members of the cohort. A peripheral blood sample was collected from each donor, and TCR beta sequencing was performed on peripheral blood mononuclear cells. Genomic DNA was extracted from the blood cell samples with the Qiagen DNeasy Blood Extraction Kit. The record originates from a study of cytomegalovirus exposure and HLA in healthy donors (dated by TCRdb to about 2017). Describing the broader study: An earlier analysis of approximately 640 of the donors reported 250 to 300 Gb of sequence data and some 100 million unique TCR beta sequences from 150 million to 200 million T cells. Approximately 300 gigabases of sequencing data and 80 million or so unique TCR sequences were included in an early release covering several hundred HLA-typed donors. The genetic ancestry cluster associated with self-reported Caucasian donors included about 84% of the approximately 410 genotyped donors. The aim of the study was to test whether cataloging public T cell receptors could identify signatures of past pathogen exposure. The study profiled the T cell repertoires of 666 subjects by immunosequencing and related them to cytomegalovirus serostatus. Besides the first cohort of around 670 subjects, a separate validation cohort made up of 120 different subjects was used. High-throughput TCR immunosequencing, statistical association of individual TCRs with disease status, and machine learning were combined to predict cytomegalovirus infection status. A later analysis re-analyzed previously published TCR beta repertoires from 650 to 800 donors and added high-resolution HLA genotyping to study TCR occurrence patterns. In the later analysis, no new phenotypic data were used to find candidate immune exposures; instead, reliance was placed on TCR beta sequences and their occurrence across donors. In an earlier analysis of more than 550 of the donors, high-throughput TCR beta sequencing was used to judge whether each TCR beta V gene segment behaved as functional or pseudogenic. Donor age, sex, ethnicity and CMV serostatus were compiled together with the repertoire data. In a later genetic analysis, genome-wide SNP genotypes for about 55% of the roughly 700 donors were used, and that subset was treated as a discovery cohort. Every discovery cohort repertoire had been produced on one sequencing platform. HLA typing covered class I and class II loci at four-digit resolution. The number of donors typed differed by locus, with about 629-630 for A, B, C, DRB1 and DQB1, roughly 520 for DQA1, nearly 610 for DPA1, and some 470 for DPB1. About five DR-DQ haplotypes were handled as single units for association and clustering because linkage in the cohort was strong. Among 300 to 500 genotyped donors of the cohort, an average of roughly 230,000 unique TCR beta nucleotide sequences was sequenced per donor, of which 15% to 20% were non-productive. General findings and caveats noted by the study authors: CMV serostatus was the only immune exposure information available for the cohort. In both the original and validation cohorts, the classifier was reported to diagnose cytomegalovirus status with high specificity and sensitivity. Assigning TCR associations to individual alleles was difficult when HLA alleles, especially DR and DQ, strongly co-occurred. Presence/absence analyses assumed roughly uniform sequencing depth across donors, an assumption that may not hold. Most TCR sequences were seen in very few donors, while some public TCRs were found in many individuals. In a later analysis, over 15,000 TCR beta sequences were associated with specific HLA alleles at a false discovery rate of 0.05. The cohort was sequenced for TCR beta chains only, and without alpha or paired-chain data the features that could be detected were limited. Compared with equally common non-associated chains, HLA-associated TCR beta chains in a later analysis were more clonally expanded and had lower generation probabilities. Roughly 15 rarely observed V segments, including chromosome 9 orphons, were excluded from the earlier analysis of several hundred of the donors because counts were too low. The authors suggested that the approach could potentially be extended to other disease states and immunological phenotypes. A cluster of highly shared sequence variants was judged likely to be a technical artifact of the sequencing pipeline. Because the 87-base-pair reads could not distinguish some IMGT-functional V segments, including TRBV6-2 and TRBV6-3, those segments were excluded. In a later genetic analysis, a missense DCLRE1C variant was associated with V-gene and J-gene trimming of TCR beta chains, and the association was replicated in an independent cohort. According to a later analysis, parvovirus B19, influenza, CMV and Epstein-Barr virus appeared linked to several top co-occurrence clusters. In a later analysis, TCR association rates were found to vary across HLA loci, with the most associated TCRs seen for DRB1 alleles and the fewest for HLA-C alleles. A later analysis found that most CMV-associated TCR beta chains appeared HLA-restricted, with HLA associations seemingly driven largely by CMV exposure. A later genetic analysis reported fewer N-insertions in productive TCRs among donors in an Asian-associated ancestry cluster than the roughly 690-donor mean. In vitro tests confirmed that a few of the cytomegalovirus-associated TCR beta chains recognize cytomegalovirus antigens. In an earlier analysis of some 550 of the donors, most TCR beta V segments were observed in productive rearrangements about 90% or about 30% of the time, broadly matching IMGT annotations. The study gave a list of about 170 TCR beta chains associated with cytomegalovirus. A further reported finding was that TCR beta sequences accurately predicted the HLA-A and HLA-B alleles for most subjects in the first cohort. Because HLA typing was missing for some donors at each locus, association tests included only the typed subset. Linkage disequilibrium might explain the correlated functional status among segregating V segments, but an unknown experimental factor could not be excluded.

The cysteine opens and the phenylalanine closes a CDR3 of 15 amino acids. The kept DNA is CDR3 alone, 45 bases in frame from the first base. Trimming costs V 0 bases and J 4 bases, and their ends lie 12 bases apart. CDR1 and CDR2 were assigned from the germline V gene (reference sequence) as LNHDA and SQIVND. The rearranged chain carries TRBV19 and TRBJ2-5; the D gene lacks a confident call. The TCR comes from a male donor in good health and CMV-seropositive. Specimen: PBMCs. The nucleotides are TGTGCCAGTAGTATAGATCCGGGTCTAGGAGAGACCCAGTACTTC. It translates to CASSIDPGLGETQYF. Here the CDR3 is joined to the reference TRBV19 and TRBJ2-5 genes, and the full variable domain is: DGGITQSPKYLFRKEGQNVTLSCEQNLNHDAMYWYRQDPGQGLRLIYYSQIVNDFQKGDIAEGYSVSREKKESFPLTVTSAQKNPTAFYLCASSIDPGLGETQYFGPGTRLLVL.